The 5 T cell receptor beta chains below all came from one sample that was sequenced in a study of blood T cell repertoires in COVID-19. Method: immunoSEQ multiplex PCR; TCRdb's copy keeps in-frame clones and lacks some. The sample has 140,000 to 150,000 clones, over 80% seen once. Material for sequencing was peripheral blood. All receptors derive from a man aged 55 to 70 with active or convalescent COVID-19.

This rearrangement joins TRBV4-1 to TRBJ1-6; D is possibly TRBD1 (5 bases). CDR1 MGHRA and CDR2 YSYEKL come from the germline V gene. The length of the CDR3 is 16 residues. Trimming pared 0 bases from V and 10 bases from J, leaving 16 bases between. The CDR3 region is CASSQDTSGPRSPLHF. CDR3 nucleotide sequence: TGCGCCAGCAGCCAAGATACGTCAGGGCCGAGGTCACCCCTCCACTTT.

The chain couples TRBV7-9 to TRBJ1-2, with 7 bases fitting TRBD1. Germline CDR1 is SEHNR and CDR2 is FQNEAQ (reference sequence). The length of the CDR3 is 14 residues. V shed 5 bases and J 6 bases; nucleotides not matched to a gene: 9. The CDR3 nucleotides are TGTGCCAGCAGCCCTGGACAGGCATCACATGGCTACACCTTC. Amino acid sequence: CASSPGQASHGYTF.

The rearrangement joins TRBV18 to TRBJ1-1, with 9 positions matching TRBD1. The trim removed 7 bases at V and 1 base at J, leaving 4 bases unmatched. The V gene's germline CDR1 is KGHSH and CDR2 LQKENI. This CDR3 has 14 amino acids. The CDR3 reads CASLQGAGNTEAFF. Written as DNA, the CDR3 is TGTGCCAGCTTACAGGGGGCCGGGAACACTGAAGCTTTCTTT.

V gene TRBV7-2 combines with J gene TRBJ2-7, with D possibly TRBD1 on 6 matching bases. The CDR3 contains 16 residues. Germline values: CDR1 SGHTA, CDR2 FQGNSA. V lost 2 bases to trimming and J lost 5 bases, with 19 bases between them. The CDR3 here is CASSLTLGQPIHEQYF. The CDR3 DNA sequence: TGTGCCAGCAGCTTAACTTTAGGACAGCCGATTCACGAGCAGTACTTC.

The V call is TRBV5-8, the J call TRBJ1-3, with 9 nucleotides matching TRBD1. This CDR3 contains 16 residues. V gave up 4 bases and J gave up 4 bases; unmatched junction bases: 9. Germline loops: CDR1 SGHTS, CDR2 YDEGEE. The CDR3 protein is CASSRSGDRVGNTIYF. The CDR3 region has the DNA TGTGCCAGCAGCAGAAGCGGGGACAGGGTCGGAAACACCATATATTTT.